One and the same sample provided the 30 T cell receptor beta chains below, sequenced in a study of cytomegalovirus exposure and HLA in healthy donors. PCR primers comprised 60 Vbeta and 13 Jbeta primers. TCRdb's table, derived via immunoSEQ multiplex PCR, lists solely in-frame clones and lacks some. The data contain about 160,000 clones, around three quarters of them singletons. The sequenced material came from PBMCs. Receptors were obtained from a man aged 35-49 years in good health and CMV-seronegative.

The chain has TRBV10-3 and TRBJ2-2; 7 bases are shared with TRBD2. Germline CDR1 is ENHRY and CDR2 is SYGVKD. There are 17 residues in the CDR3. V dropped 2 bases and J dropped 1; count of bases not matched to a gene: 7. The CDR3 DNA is TGTGCCATCAGTGAGGGGCGGGAGAAGAAGAACACCGGGGAGCTGTTTTTT. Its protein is CAISEGREKKNTGELFF.

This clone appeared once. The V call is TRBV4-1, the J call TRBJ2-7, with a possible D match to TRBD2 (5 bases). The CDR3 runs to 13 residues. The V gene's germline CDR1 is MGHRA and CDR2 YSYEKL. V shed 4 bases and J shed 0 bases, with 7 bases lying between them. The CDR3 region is CASSRRASYEQYF. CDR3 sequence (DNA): TGCGCCAGCAGCCGGCGGGCCTCCTACGAGCAGTACTTC.

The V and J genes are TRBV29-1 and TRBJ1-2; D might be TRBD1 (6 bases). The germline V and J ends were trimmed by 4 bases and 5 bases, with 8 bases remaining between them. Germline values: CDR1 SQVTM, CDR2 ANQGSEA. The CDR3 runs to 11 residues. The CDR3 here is CSVAGEYGYTF. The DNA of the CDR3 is TGCAGCGTTGCAGGGGAATATGGCTACACCTTC.

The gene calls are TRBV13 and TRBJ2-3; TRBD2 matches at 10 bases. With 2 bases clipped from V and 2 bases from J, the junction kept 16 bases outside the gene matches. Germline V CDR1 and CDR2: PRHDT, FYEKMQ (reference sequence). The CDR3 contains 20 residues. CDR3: CASSLRFGLAGDWDTDTQYF. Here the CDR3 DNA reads TGTGCCAGCAGCTTACGGTTTGGGCTAGCGGGAGATTGGGACACAGATACGCAGTATTTT.

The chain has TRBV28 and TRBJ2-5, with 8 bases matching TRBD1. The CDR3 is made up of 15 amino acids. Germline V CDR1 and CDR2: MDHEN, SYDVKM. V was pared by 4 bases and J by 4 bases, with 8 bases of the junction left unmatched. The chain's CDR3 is CASSSRDRRRETQYF. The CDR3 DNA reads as TGTGCCAGCAGTTCCCGGGACAGGAGGCGAGAGACCCAGTACTTC.

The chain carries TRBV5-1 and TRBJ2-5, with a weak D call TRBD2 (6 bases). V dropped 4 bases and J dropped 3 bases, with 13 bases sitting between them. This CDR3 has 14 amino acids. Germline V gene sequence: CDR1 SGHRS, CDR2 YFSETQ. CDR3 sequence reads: CASSVGTAEETQYF. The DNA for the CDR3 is TGCGCCAGCAGCGTGGGGACTGCTGAAGAGACCCAGTACTTC.

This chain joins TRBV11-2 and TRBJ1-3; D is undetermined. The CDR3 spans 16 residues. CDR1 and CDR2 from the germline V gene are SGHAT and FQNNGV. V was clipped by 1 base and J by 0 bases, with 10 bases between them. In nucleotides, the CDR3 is TGTGCCAGCAGCTTAGGTGTGGCTGGCTCTGGAAACACCATATATTTT. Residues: CASSLGVAGSGNTIYF.

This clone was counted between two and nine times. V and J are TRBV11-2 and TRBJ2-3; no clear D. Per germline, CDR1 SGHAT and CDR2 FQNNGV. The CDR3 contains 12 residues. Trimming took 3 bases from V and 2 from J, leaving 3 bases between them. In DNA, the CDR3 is TGTGCCAGCAGCTTCTACACAGATACGCAGTATTTT. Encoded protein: CASSFYTDTQYF.

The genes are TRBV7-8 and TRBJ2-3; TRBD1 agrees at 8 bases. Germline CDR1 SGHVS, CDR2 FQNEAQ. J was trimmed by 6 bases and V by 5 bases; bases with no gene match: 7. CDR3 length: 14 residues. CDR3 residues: CASSLIGQGDTQYF. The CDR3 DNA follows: TGTGCCAGCAGCCTAATTGGACAGGGCGATACGCAGTATTTT.

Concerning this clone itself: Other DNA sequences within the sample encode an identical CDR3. CDR3 loop: CASSLGGGSYEQYF. The CDR3 nucleotides read TGCGCCAGCAGCTTGGGTGGAGGGTCCTACGAGCAGTACTTC. The rearrangement links TRBV5-1 to TRBJ2-7; D is possibly TRBD2 (6 bases). This CDR3 is 14 amino acids long. Germline loops: CDR1 SGHRS, CDR2 YFSETQ. V was cut by 0 bases and J by 1 base, with 8 bases left in between.

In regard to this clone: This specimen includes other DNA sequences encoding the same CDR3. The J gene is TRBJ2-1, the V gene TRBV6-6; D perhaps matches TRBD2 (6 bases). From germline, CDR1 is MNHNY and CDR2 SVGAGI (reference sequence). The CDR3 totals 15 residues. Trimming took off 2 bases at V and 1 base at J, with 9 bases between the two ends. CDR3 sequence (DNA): TGTGCCAGCAGTTACGCGGGGAGTTCCTACAATGAGCAGTTCTTC. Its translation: CASSYAGSSYNEQFF.

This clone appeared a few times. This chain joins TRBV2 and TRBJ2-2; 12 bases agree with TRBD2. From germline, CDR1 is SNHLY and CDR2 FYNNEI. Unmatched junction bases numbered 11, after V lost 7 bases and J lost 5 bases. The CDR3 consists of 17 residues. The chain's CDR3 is CASTERLAGVRTGELFF. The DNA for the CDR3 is TGTGCCAGCACCGAAAGACTAGCGGGAGTTCGAACCGGGGAGCTGTTTTTT.

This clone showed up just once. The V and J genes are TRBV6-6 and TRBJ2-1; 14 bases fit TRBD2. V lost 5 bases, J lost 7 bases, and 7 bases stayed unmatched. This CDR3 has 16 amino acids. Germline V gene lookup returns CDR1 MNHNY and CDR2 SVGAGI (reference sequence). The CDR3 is CASSHLGTSGRNEQFF. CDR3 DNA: TGTGCCAGCAGTCATTTGGGGACTAGCGGGAGAAATGAGCAGTTCTTC.

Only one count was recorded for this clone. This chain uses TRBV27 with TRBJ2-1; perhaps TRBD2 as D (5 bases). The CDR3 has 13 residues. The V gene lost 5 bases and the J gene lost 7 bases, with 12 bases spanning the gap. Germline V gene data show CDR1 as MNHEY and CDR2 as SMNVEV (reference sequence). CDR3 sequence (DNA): TGTGCCAGCAGTCCCCTAAGCGGTAATGAGCAGTTCTTC. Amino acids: CASSPLSGNEQFF.

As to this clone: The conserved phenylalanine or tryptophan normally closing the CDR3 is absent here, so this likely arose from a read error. The DNA of the CDR3 is TGTGCCAGCAGTGATTTGGAAGGGGTCGGCGAGCAGTACCTC. Its translation is CASSDLEGVGEQYL. The chain joins TRBV25-1 to TRBJ2-7; D may be TRBD1 (5 bases). Germline lookup yields CDR1 MGHDK and CDR2 SYGVNS. The length of the CDR3 is 14 residues. With 3 bases removed from V and 6 bases from J, the gap between germline ends came to 15 bases.

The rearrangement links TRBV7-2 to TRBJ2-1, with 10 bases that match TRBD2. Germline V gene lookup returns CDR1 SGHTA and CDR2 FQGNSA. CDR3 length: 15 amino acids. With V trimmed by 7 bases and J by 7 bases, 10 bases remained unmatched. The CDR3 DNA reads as TGTGCCAGCACCCCGGAGCGGGAGGGCCCGAATGAGCAGTTCTTC. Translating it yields CASTPEREGPNEQFF.

Written as DNA, the CDR3 is TGTGCCAGCAGTTACTCGAGCTTCGGGGAGCTGTTTTTT. Amino acid sequence: CASSYSSFGELFF. The chain joins TRBV6-5 to TRBJ2-2; no reliable D call. Trimming cost V 0 bases and J 7 bases, with 6 bases left between them. Per the germline V gene, CDR1 is MNHEY and CDR2 is SVGAGI. The CDR3 runs 13 residues.

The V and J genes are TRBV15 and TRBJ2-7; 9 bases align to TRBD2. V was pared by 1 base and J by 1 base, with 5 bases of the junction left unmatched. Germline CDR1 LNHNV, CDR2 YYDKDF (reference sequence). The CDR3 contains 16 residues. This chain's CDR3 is CATSRGFAGGSYEQYF. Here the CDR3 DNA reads TGTGCCACCAGCAGAGGATTTGCGGGGGGGTCCTACGAGCAGTACTTC. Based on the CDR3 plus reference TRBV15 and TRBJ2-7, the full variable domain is DAMVIQNPRYQVTQFGKPVTLSCSQTLNHNVMYWYQQKSSQAPKLLFHYYDKDFNNEADTPDNFQSRRPNTSFCFLDIRSPGLGDTAMYLCATSRGFAGGSYEQYFGPGTRLTVT.

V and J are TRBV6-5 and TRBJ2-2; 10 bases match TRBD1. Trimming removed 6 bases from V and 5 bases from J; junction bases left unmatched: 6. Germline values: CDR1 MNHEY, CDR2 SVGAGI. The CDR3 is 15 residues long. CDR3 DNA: TGTGCCAGCAGCGCAGACAGGGGGCGTACCGGGGAGCTGTTTTTT. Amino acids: CASSADRGRTGELFF.

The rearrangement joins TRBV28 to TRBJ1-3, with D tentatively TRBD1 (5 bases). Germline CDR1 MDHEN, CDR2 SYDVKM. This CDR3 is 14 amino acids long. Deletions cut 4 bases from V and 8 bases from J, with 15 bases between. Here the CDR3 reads CASSSQGSGHTIYF. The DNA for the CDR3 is TGTGCCAGCAGTTCTCAGGGCTCCGGTCACACCATATATTTT.

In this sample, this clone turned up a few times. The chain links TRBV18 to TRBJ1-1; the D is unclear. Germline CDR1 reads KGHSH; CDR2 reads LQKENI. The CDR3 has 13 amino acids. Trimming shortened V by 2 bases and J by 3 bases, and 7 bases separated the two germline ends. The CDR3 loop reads CASSPYSDTEAFF. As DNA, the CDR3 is TGTGCCAGCTCACCATATTCAGACACTGAAGCTTTCTTT.

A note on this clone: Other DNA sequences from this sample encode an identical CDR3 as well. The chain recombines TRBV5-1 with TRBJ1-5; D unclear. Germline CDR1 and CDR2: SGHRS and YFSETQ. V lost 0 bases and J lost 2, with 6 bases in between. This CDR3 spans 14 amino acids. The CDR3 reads CASSLGAGNQPQHF. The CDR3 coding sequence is TGCGCCAGCAGCTTGGGGGCAGGCAATCAGCCCCAGCATTTT.

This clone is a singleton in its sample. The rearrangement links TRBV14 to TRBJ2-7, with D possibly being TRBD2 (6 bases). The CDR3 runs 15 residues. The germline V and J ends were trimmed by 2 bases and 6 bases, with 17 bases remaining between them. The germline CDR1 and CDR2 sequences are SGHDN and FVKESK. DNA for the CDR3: TGTGCCAGCAGCCAATGGGGGGTCGGGGCTTCCGAGCAGTACTTC. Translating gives CASSQWGVGASEQYF.

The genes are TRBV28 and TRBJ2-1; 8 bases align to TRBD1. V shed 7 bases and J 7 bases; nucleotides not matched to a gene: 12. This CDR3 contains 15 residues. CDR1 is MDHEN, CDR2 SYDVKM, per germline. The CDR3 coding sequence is TGTGCCAGCACCTTGTTTTCGAGACAGGGGAATGAGCAGTTCTTC. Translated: CASTLFSRQGNEQFF.

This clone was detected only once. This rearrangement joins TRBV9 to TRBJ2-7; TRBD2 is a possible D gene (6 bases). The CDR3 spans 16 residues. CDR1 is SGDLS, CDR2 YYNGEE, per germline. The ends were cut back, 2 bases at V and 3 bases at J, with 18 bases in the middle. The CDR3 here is CASSVEGVNLIYEQYF. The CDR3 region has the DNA TGTGCCAGCAGCGTGGAGGGTGTAAATCTGATCTACGAGCAGTACTTC.

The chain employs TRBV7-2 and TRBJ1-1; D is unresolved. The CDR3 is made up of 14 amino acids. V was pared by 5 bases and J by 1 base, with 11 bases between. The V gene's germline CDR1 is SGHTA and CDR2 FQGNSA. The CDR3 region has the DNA TGTGCCAGCAGCCGGGTGGCGTCGAACACTGAAGCTTTCTTT. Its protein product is CASSRVASNTEAFF.

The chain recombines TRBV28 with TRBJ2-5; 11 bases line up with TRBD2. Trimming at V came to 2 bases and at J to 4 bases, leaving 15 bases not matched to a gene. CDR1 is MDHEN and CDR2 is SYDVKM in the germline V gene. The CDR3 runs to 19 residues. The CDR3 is CASSLPPPTSGSPRETQYF. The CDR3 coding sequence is TGTGCCAGCAGTTTACCGCCTCCCACTAGCGGGAGTCCCAGAGAGACCCAGTACTTC.

The CDR3 nucleotides read TGTGCCAGCGGTCTAGCGGGAGCCCAGTACCAAGAGACCCAGTACTTC. It encodes CASGLAGAQYQETQYF. J is TRBJ2-5 and V is TRBV28; 10 bases agree with TRBD2. The germline V gene encodes CDR1 MDHEN and CDR2 SYDVKM. The CDR3 extends over 16 amino acids. V was clipped by 8 bases and J by 0 bases; unmatched bases: 9.

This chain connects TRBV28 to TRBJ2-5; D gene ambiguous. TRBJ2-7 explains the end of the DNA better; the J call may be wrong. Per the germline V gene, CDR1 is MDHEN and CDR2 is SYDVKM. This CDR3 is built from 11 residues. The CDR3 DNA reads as TGTGCCAGCAGAAAATCCTACGAGCAGTACTTC. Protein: CASRKSYEQYF.

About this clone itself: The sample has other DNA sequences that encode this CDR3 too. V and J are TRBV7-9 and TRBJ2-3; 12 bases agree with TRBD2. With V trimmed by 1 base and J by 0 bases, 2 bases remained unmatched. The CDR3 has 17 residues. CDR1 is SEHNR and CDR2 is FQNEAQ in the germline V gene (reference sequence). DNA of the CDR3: TGTGCCAGCAGCTTAGAAGGGACTAGCGGGAGCACAGATACGCAGTATTTT. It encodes CASSLEGTSGSTDTQYF. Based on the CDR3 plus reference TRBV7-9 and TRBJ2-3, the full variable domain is DTGVSQNPRHKITKRGQNVTFRCDPISEHNRLYWYRQTLGQGPEFLTYFQNEAQLEKSRLLSDRFSAERPKGSFSTLEIQRTEQGDSAMYLCASSLEGTSGSTDTQYFGPGTRLTVL.